The present entry profiles one T cell receptor beta chain with its context. Its antigen is currently unknown. The data stem from a study of OX40 agonist ivuxolimab in advanced cancers. Overall study context: Prior therapy, whether anti-PD-1, anti-PD-L1 or anti-CTLA-4, was allowed, and 30% to 40% had some.

Germline values: CDR1 SGHAT, CDR2 FQNNGV. Trimming removed 6 bases from V and 3 bases from J; junction bases left unmatched: 8. There are 17 residues in the CDR3. Sampling of blood occurred at baseline, cycle 4 day 1, and cycle 7 day 1. The method was immunoSEQ multiplex PCR; TCRdb's version includes in-frame clones alone and lacks a portion of them. The sample gives about 64,000 clones, over 80% of which show up once; roughly 3% is in the top ten. Study-level results: Normalized expansion of T-cell clones was also low for some nonresponders.

The sequencing used CD4+ or CD8+ T cells sorted from blood, collected in a trial of the OX40 agonist ivuxolimab. The sequence was collected from an adult with an advanced solid tumor such as melanoma, head and neck, liver or kidney cancer. The rearrangement links TRBV11-2 to TRBJ2-3; 14 bases map to TRBD2. CDR3 protein: CASRPPGLAGVTDTQYF. The CDR3 nucleotides read TGTGCCAGCAGACCTCCGGGACTAGCGGGAGTAACAGATACGCAGTATTTT. The complete variable domain, with remaining parts taken from reference TRBV11-2 and TRBJ2-3, reads EAGVAQSPRYKIIEKRQSVAFWCNPISGHATLYWYQQILGQGPKLLIQFQNNGVVDDSQLPKDRFSAERLKGVDSTLKIQPAKLEDSAVYLCASRPPGLAGVTDTQYFGPGTRLTVL.